Detailed here is one T cell receptor beta chain. What it binds is not known. A sample-barcoded 5' primer and a J-beta primer mix were used in a second PCR of roughly 6 to 11 cycles. TCRdb recomputed calls from the 5' RACE reads with MiXCR, one row per CDR3 protein. The sample lists almost 800,000 distinct CDR3 sequences; 58% were seen once. These data are taken from a study of blood T cells in healthy people across ages. Study results and limitations: Per million T cells, TCR beta diversity dropped about linearly as age rose.

The germline V and J ends were trimmed by 3 bases and 7 bases, with 7 bases remaining between them. In germline, CDR1 is PRHDT, CDR2 FYEKMQ (reference sequence). The CDR3 contains 11 residues. Specimen: blood. The clonotype was recovered from a man younger than 40 in good health. This chain joins TRBV13 and TRBJ2-7, with D possibly TRBD1 on 5 matching bases. The chain's CDR3 is CASSFNREQYF. CDR3 in DNA: TGTGCCAGCAGCTTCAACAGGGAGCAGTACTTC.